These 24 T cell receptor beta chains were sequenced from one sample in a study of Graves' ophthalmopathy and Graves' hyperthyroidism. Amplifying from RNA transcripts, the study obtained TCR beta CDR3 regions. The first-round RT-PCR employed HTBI primers together with the Qiagen OneStep RT-PCR kit. A multiplex PCR was then performed as the second round. TCRdb analysed the multiplex PCR reads with MiXCR anew, one entry per CDR3 protein. The sample includes roughly 410,000 distinct CDR3 sequences, less than 20% of them seen just once. Sequencing used peripheral blood. These receptors all stem from a woman aged 18-29 years with stable Graves' hyperthyroidism.

The chain carries TRBV19 and TRBJ1-1, with D perhaps matching TRBD1 (6 bases). The ends were cut back, 3 bases at V and 1 base at J, with 21 bases in the middle. CDR1 and CDR2 (germline): LNHDA, SQIVND (reference sequence). CDR3 length: 18 residues. CDR3 residues: CASSIKWKALRGNTEAFF. CDR3 bases: TGTGCCAGTAGTATCAAATGGAAAGCTCTCAGGGGGAACACTGAAGCTTTCTTT. Based on the CDR3 plus reference TRBV19 and TRBJ1-1, the full variable domain is DGGITQSPKYLFRKEGQNVTLSCEQNLNHDAMYWYRQDPGQGLRLIYYSQIVNDFQKGDIAEGYSVSREKKESFPLTVTSAQKNPTAFYLCASSIKWKALRGNTEAFFGQGTRLTVV.

The CDR3 here is CASSYTGSNTEAFF. CDR3 nucleotides: TGCGCCAGCAGCTATACAGGGTCGAACACTGAAGCTTTCTTT. This rearrangement joins TRBV5-1 to TRBJ1-1; perhaps TRBD1 as D (6 bases). CDR1 is SGHRS, CDR2 YFSETQ, per germline. The V end lost 3 bases, the J end lost 1 base, and 10 bases lay between the germline ends. This CDR3 comprises 14 residues.

This clonotype was seen just once. This chain uses TRBV12-3 or TRBV12-4 with TRBJ1-2; D not resolved. The CDR3 has 13 residues. Trimming removed 3 bases at V and 8 bases at J, with 13 bases between. The CDR3 is CASSLGPLGGYTF. For the CDR3, the DNA is TGTGCCAGCAGTTTGGGCCCGTTGGGCGGCTACACCTTC.

This clonotype was detected ten times or more. The chain is built from TRBV12-5 and TRBJ2-4; TRBD1 matches at 12 bases. CDR1 and CDR2 (germline): LGHNT, FRNRAP. CDR3 length equals 14 residues. With 7 bases clipped from V and 9 bases from J, the junction kept 7 bases outside the gene matches. The DNA for the CDR3 is TGTGCTAGTGTTGGGGACAGGGGGCAGAGCATTCAGTACTTC. Its translation is CASVGDRGQSIQYF.

About this clonotype: This sequence may be a read error, since a much larger clone differs from it by one base. This chain joins TRBV20-1 and TRBJ1-1, with a tentative D call TRBD1 (5 bases). The V end lost 6 bases, the J end lost 6 bases, and 17 bases lay between the germline ends. The V gene's germline CDR1 is DFQATT and CDR2 SNEGSKA (reference sequence). The CDR3 loop spans 13 amino acids. This CDR3 reads CSARDALGPEAFF. The CDR3, as DNA: TGCAGTGCCAGGGACGCCCTTGGCCCTGAAGCTTTCTTT.

The DNA of the CDR3 is TGTGCCAGTAGTATAGATAATCTCCGGGACAGGGTTGGTGGGGCCAACGTCCTGACTTTC. It translates to CASSIDNLRDRVGGANVLTF. The rearrangement uses TRBV19 and TRBJ2-6; TRBD1 matches at 9 bases. CDR1 and CDR2 (germline): LNHDA, SQIVND (reference sequence). This CDR3 has 20 amino acids. Unmatched junction bases numbered 12, after V lost 0 bases and J lost 3 bases.

The V call is TRBV24-1, the J call TRBJ1-1, with D possibly matching TRBD1 (5 bases). The CDR3 spans 13 residues. The ends were cut back, 7 bases at V and 3 bases at J, with 11 bases in the middle. Germline V CDR1 and CDR2: KGHDR, SFDVKD. CDR3: CATRGGGDTEAFF. The DNA for the CDR3 is TGTGCCACCAGGGGAGGAGGGGACACTGAAGCTTTCTTT.

This clonotype was found many times. The CDR3 is CAAGGVGNQPQHF. The CDR3 coding sequence is TGTGCCGCGGGGGGAGTTGGCAATCAGCCCCAGCATTTT. The chain combines TRBV6-1 with TRBJ1-5; the D gene is possibly TRBD1 (5 bases). The ends were cut back, 11 bases at V and 2 bases at J, with 13 bases in the middle. The CDR3 contains 13 residues. Per germline, CDR1 MNHNS and CDR2 SASEGT.

Ten or more counts support this clonotype. The rearrangement uses TRBV19 and TRBJ1-1; TRBD1 aligns across 9 bases. The CDR3 spans 15 residues. The germline V gene encodes CDR1 LNHDA and CDR2 SQIVND (reference sequence). V was pared by 3 bases and J by 2 bases, with 4 bases of the junction left unmatched. The CDR3 nucleotides are TGTGCCAGTAGTATCCGGACAGGGGTAAACACTGAAGCTTTCTTT. It yields the protein CASSIRTGVNTEAFF.

This clonotype was counted at least ten times. This rearrangement joins TRBV12-3 or TRBV12-4 to TRBJ1-6; D remains unclear. V was shortened by 5 bases and J by 3 bases, with 8 bases between the two germline ends. The CDR3 totals 14 residues. CDR3 in amino acids: CASSLQYYNSPLHF. CDR3 nucleotides: TGTGCCAGCAGTCTACAGTACTATAATTCACCCCTCCACTTT.

This clonotype was seen repeatedly, ten times or more. The rearrangement links TRBV5-1 to TRBJ2-5; 7 bases are a match to TRBD1. Germline lookup yields CDR1 SGHRS and CDR2 YFSETQ. The CDR3 covers 15 residues. Trimming took 4 bases from V and 4 from J; bases not matched to a gene: 10. CDR3 residues: CASSQLNRGAETQYF. The CDR3 DNA follows: TGCGCCAGCAGCCAACTTAACAGGGGCGCAGAGACCCAGTACTTC.

The chain employs TRBV4-1 and TRBJ1-2; D remains unclear. The CDR3 has 12 amino acids. Germline V CDR1 and CDR2: MGHRA, YSYEKL. With 7 bases removed from V and 5 bases from J, the gap between germline ends came to 11 bases. The CDR3 sequence is CASKGVRYGYTF. The CDR3 DNA reads as TGCGCCAGCAAGGGCGTTCGGTATGGCTACACCTTC.

This clonotype was seen many times. The rearrangement links TRBV12-5 to TRBJ1-1, with TRBD1 matching 7 bases. The V gene end was trimmed by 2 bases and the J gene end by 6 bases; junction bases not matched to a gene: 27. The CDR3 has 21 amino acids. Per the germline V gene, CDR1 is LGHNT and CDR2 is FRNRAP. The CDR3 is CASGLITFRDSNSAWNPEAFF. In DNA form, the CDR3 reads TGTGCTAGTGGTTTGATCACTTTCCGGGACAGTAATAGTGCTTGGAATCCTGAAGCTTTCTTT.

In its sample, this clonotype was seen many times. The chain links TRBV7-9 to TRBJ1-1; D gene ambiguous. Trimming left V 2 bases short and J 0 bases short, with 10 bases between. This CDR3 comprises 15 residues. CDR1 and CDR2 from the germline V gene are SEHNR and FQNEAQ (reference sequence). CDR3 loop: CASSLNTPMNTEAFF. The CDR3 nucleotides read TGTGCCAGCAGCTTAAATACTCCGATGAACACTGAAGCTTTCTTT.

This clonotype was seen many times. This chain links TRBV12-3 or TRBV12-4 with TRBJ1-1, with 11 bases that match TRBD1. The CDR3 contains 16 residues. The J segment lost 1 base and the V segment lost 1 base, leaving 2 bases of the junction unmatched. The CDR3 nucleotides are TGTGCCAGCAGTTTAGGGACAGGGGGCGCGAACACTGAAGCTTTCTTT. The encoded protein is CASSLGTGGANTEAFF.

This chain joins TRBV5-1 and TRBJ1-5, with 8 positions matching TRBD1. This CDR3 has 14 amino acids. The J segment lost 3 bases and the V segment lost 4 bases, leaving 3 bases of the junction unmatched. Per germline, CDR1 SGHRS and CDR2 YFSETQ. DNA of the CDR3: TGCGCCAGCAGCACGGGACAGGACAATCAGCCCCAGCATTTT. Residues: CASSTGQDNQPQHF.

The sample holds many counts of this clonotype. The rearrangement uses TRBV12-5 and TRBJ1-2; unclear D gene. This CDR3 contains 9 residues. Germline V gene lookup returns CDR1 LGHNT and CDR2 FRNRAP. The CDR3 protein is CALLGGYTF. The CDR3 DNA sequence: TGTGCCCTCCTAGGCGGCTACACCTTC.

This clonotype was found many times. The J gene is TRBJ1-1, the V gene TRBV6-1; no clear D. CDR3 length equals 14 residues. V gave up 2 bases and J gave up 3 bases, with 10 bases separating them. The V gene's germline CDR1 is MNHNS and CDR2 SASEGT. CDR3 sequence (DNA): TGTGCCAGCAGTGAATCTGGGAGAGACACTGAAGCTTTCTTT. It is translated as CASSESGRDTEAFF.

This clonotype was seen at least ten times. V usage is TRBV20-1 and J usage is TRBJ2-5, with a weak D call TRBD2 (6 bases). Germline V gives CDR1 DFQATT, CDR2 SNEGSKA (reference sequence). CDR3 length equals 14 residues. The ends were cut back, 6 bases at V and 5 bases at J, with 19 bases in the middle. CDR3 sequence: CSATSQTRSETQYF. In DNA form, the CDR3 reads TGCAGTGCCACCTCGCAGACTAGGTCGGAGACCCAGTACTTC.

This clonotype came up many times. The chain couples TRBV10-3 to TRBJ2-5; the match to TRBD1 covers 7 bases. The CDR3 is 14 residues long. V was pared by 4 bases and J by 2 bases, with 4 bases of the junction left unmatched. Germline CDR1 ENHRY, CDR2 SYGVKD. The CDR3 DNA sequence: TGTGCCATCAGTGGCGGCAGGGGGCAAGAGACCCAGTACTTC. It codes for CAISGGRGQETQYF.

This clonotype was detected a few times. A much larger clone lies a single base off, so this may be a read error. The chain combines TRBV9 with TRBJ1-1; D is uncertain. This CDR3 is 14 amino acids long. The germline gives CDR1 SGDLS, CDR2 YYNGEE. DNA of the CDR3: TGTGCCAGCAGCCCCGCGGGTTTTTTCACTGAAGCTTGCTTT. Protein: CASSPAGFFTEACF.

In this sample, this clonotype turned up many times. The chain joins TRBV4-2 to TRBJ1-1; D gene unclear. This CDR3 comprises 15 residues. Germline V lookup: CDR1 LGHNA, CDR2 YNFKEQ. Trimming cost V 0 bases and J 3 bases, with 11 bases left between them. CDR3 bases: TGTGCCAGCAGCCAAGAGTCGGCGAAGGACACTGAAGCTTTCTTT. It yields the protein CASSQESAKDTEAFF.

This clonotype came up many times. The V call is TRBV28, the J call TRBJ1-1; tentative D call: TRBD1 (5 bases). V was pared by 5 bases and J by 0 bases, with 16 bases between. This CDR3 comprises 16 residues. Germline assignment: CDR1 MDHEN and CDR2 SYDVKM. The CDR3 spells CASSTLGGGMNTEAFF. Written as DNA, the CDR3 is TGTGCCAGCAGTACCCTGGGGGGGGGGATGAACACTGAAGCTTTCTTT. The entire variable domain, with the rest obtained from reference TRBV28 and TRBJ1-1, is as follows: DVKVTQSSRYLVKRTGEKVFLECVQDMDHENMFWYRQDPGLGLRLIYFSYDVKMKEKGDIPEGYSVSREKKERFSLILESASTNQTSMYLCASSTLGGGMNTEAFFGQGTRLTVV.

Only a few counts were recorded for this clonotype. The chain joins TRBV11-2 to TRBJ2-6, with D unclear. CDR3 length equals 18 residues. The germline CDR1 and CDR2 sequences are SGHAT and FQNNGV. V shed 6 bases and J shed 2 bases, with 20 bases lying between them. The CDR3 loop reads CASSWWENPLPGANVLTF. The CDR3 nucleotides read TGTGCCAGCAGTTGGTGGGAAAATCCCCTTCCTGGGGCCAACGTCCTGACTTTC.